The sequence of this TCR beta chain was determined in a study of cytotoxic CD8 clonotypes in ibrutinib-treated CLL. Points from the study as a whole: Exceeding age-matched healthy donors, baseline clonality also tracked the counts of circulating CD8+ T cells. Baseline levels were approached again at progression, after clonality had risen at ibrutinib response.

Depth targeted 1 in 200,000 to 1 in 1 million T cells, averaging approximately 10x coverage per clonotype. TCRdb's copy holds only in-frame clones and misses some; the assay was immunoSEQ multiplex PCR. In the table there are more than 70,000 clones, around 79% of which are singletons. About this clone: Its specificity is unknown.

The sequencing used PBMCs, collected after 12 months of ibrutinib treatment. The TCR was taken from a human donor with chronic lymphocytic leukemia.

CDR3 residues: CASSARQGDPEAFF. In DNA form, the CDR3 reads TGTGCCAGCAGCGCCCGACAGGGCGACCCTGAAGCTTTCTTT. The chain employs TRBV4-2 and TRBJ1-1; 7 bases are a match to TRBD1. V shed 5 bases, J shed 6 bases, and the junction held 9 bases outside the gene matches. Germline CDR1 is LGHNA and CDR2 is YNFKEQ. The CDR3 contains 14 residues.